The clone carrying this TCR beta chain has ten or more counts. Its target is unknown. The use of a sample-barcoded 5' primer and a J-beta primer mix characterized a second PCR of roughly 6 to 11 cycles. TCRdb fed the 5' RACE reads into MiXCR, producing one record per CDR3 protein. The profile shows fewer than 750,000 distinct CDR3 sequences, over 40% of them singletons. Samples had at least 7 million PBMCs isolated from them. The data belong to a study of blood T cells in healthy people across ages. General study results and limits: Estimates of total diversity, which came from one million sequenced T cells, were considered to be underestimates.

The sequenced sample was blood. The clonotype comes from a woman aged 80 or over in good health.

CDR3 sequence: CASSLSSGGVGEQFF. The CDR3 DNA sequence: TGTGCCAGCAGCTTATCCAGCGGGGGGGTGGGTGAGCAGTTCTTC. The chain recombines TRBV7-9 with TRBJ2-1; 10 positions agree with TRBD2. The trim removed 2 bases at V and 9 bases at J, leaving 7 bases unmatched. The CDR3 spans 15 residues. Germline values: CDR1 SEHNR, CDR2 FQNEAQ (reference sequence).